In its sample, the clone carrying this T cell receptor (beta chain) was seen once. As originally analysed: Quantification of nucleated cells was approximated via reference gene primer amplification. The data were produced by immunoSEQ multiplex PCR, yet TCRdb's version contains in-frame clones alone and is incomplete. V, J and clone size derive from that table, while D and trimming were established from the DNA sequence. The sample consists of about 210,000 clones, almost 90% of them appearing once. The data were obtained in a study of blood T cell repertoires in COVID-19. At the level of the study: Researchers got acute and convalescent COVID-19 samples from the United States, Italy and Spain. T cells, B-cell-depleted T cells, or PBMCs provided the cDNA or gDNA that served as material.

The CDR3 is 16 residues long. Germline V lookup: CDR1 LNHDA, CDR2 SQIVND (reference sequence). The trim removed 5 bases at V and 3 bases at J, leaving 8 bases unmatched. Sequences were obtained from peripheral blood. V and J are TRBV19 and TRBJ2-1, with TRBD1 matching over 9 bases. This TCR was recovered from a man aged 18-30 years with active or convalescent COVID-19. The CDR3 loop reads CASSEKGQGLYNEQFF. CDR3 nucleotide sequence: TGTGCCAGTAGTGAAAAGGGACAGGGCCTCTACAATGAGCAGTTCTTC. The whole variable domain, remainder taken from reference TRBV19 and TRBJ2-1, is DGGITQSPKYLFRKEGQNVTLSCEQNLNHDAMYWYRQDPGQGLRLIYYSQIVNDFQKGDIAEGYSVSREKKESFPLTVTSAQKNPTAFYLCASSEKGQGLYNEQFFGPGTRLTVL.